The 2 T cell receptor beta chains below all came from one sample that was sequenced in a study of tumor-infiltrating lymphocytes in primary liver carcinoma. The approximately 20-31 mg bulk tissue piece was not sorted before simultaneous RNA and DNA extraction. TCR beta cDNA was reverse-transcribed from around 0.55 ug of total RNA. The reaction used a constant-region primer and ProtoScript II reverse transcriptase. Slightly modified ARM-PCR, run as three nested multiplex PCR rounds, produced the TCR beta libraries. Investigators reported that the first two PCR rounds, at 9 to 11 cycles each, used TRBV1-TRBV30 forward primers with a C-beta reverse primer. TCRdb reanalysed the multiplex PCR reads using MiXCR and keeps one entry per CDR3 protein. The sample contains around 50,000 distinct CDR3 sequences, 70% to 85% of which appear only once. Material: liver tumor tissue from sampling region 3. The subset here: tumor region T3, left-lateral pole. Receptor source: a man in his forties with primary liver carcinoma and hepatitis B virus infection.

As to this clonotype: A clone one base away is much larger, so this may be a read error. The V gene is TRBV28, the J gene TRBJ2-5, with a possible D match to TRBD2 (6 bases). Germline CDR1 reads MDHEN; CDR2 reads SYDVKM. The CDR3 length is 17 residues. The CDR3 coding sequence is TGTGCCAGCAGTTCCCCGCGGGGAGGAACCGGGCAAGAGACCCAGAACTTC. Amino acids: CASSSPRGGTGQETQNF.

A note on this clonotype: The junction differs from germline at one of its ends, possibly a read error. The V and J genes are TRBV11-2 and TRBJ1-5; the D is unclear. The germline V gene has CDR1 SGHAT and CDR2 FQNNGV. This CDR3 spans 14 amino acids. CDR3 nucleotides: TGTGCCGGCAGCATCGGACGGTTACCCGAGCCCCAGCATTTT. Amino acids: CAGSIGRLPEPQHF.